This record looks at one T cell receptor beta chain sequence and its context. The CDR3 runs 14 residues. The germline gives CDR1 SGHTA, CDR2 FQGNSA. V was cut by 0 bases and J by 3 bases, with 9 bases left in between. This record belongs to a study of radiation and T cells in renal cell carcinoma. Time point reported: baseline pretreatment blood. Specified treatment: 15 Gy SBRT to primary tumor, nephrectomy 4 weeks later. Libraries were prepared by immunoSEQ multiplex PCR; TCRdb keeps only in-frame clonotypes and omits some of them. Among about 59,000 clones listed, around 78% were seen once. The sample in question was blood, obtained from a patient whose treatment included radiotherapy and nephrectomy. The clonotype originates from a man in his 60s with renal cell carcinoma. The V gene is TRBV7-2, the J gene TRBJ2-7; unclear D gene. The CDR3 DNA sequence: TGTGCCAGCAGCTTAGCGGGGTCCGACTACGAGCAGTACTTC. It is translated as CASSLAGSDYEQYF.